Following are 20 T cell receptor beta chains from one sample sequenced in a study of beta chain features in type 1 diabetes. Overall study results and limits: TCRB CDR3 length was moderately but significantly reduced in all four CD4+ subsets of Type 1 diabetes patients.

Their specific antigens are unknown. Expressed TCRB transcripts got sequenced, as all isolated RNA was reverse transcribed. Profiling relied on immunoSEQ multiplex PCR, and the TCRdb table lists in-frame clones only, not all of them. Among around 130,000 clones, 7.5% to 9.5% were seen once, and the ten largest hold around 0.75%. The sample consisted of central memory CD4+ T cells from blood. These receptors were obtained from a man aged 30 to 39 with type 1 diabetes.

This clone has ten or more counts. This chain connects TRBV29-1 to TRBJ2-4, with D perhaps matching TRBD2 (6 bases). CDR1 is SQVTM, CDR2 ANQGSEA, per germline. The CDR3 has 12 residues. The V end lost 3 bases, the J end lost 6 bases, and 9 bases lay between the germline ends. CDR3 sequence (DNA): TGCAGCGTTGAGGTGGGGGGAAACATTCAGTACTTC. Translation gives CSVEVGGNIQYF. The full variable domain, completed using reference TRBV29-1 and TRBJ2-4, is SAVISQKPSRDICQRGTSLTIQCQVDSQVTMMFWYRQQPGQSLTLIATANQGSEATYESGFVIDKFPISRPNLTFSTLTVSNMSPEDSSIYLCSVEVGGNIQYFGAGTRLSVL.

The rearrangement links TRBV29-1 to TRBJ1-2; 7 bases fit TRBD1. The V gene's germline CDR1 is SQVTM and CDR2 ANQGSEA. The junction had 5 bases not matched to a gene; V was cut back by 8 bases and J by 5 bases. This CDR3 comprises 11 residues. In DNA, the CDR3 is TGCAGCATTTCAGGGGGGTATGGCTACACCTTC. Translation: CSISGGYGYTF.

As DNA, the CDR3 is TGTGCCAGCAGCTTGGACAGGGGCGCGGTCGACGAGCAGTACTTC. As protein: CASSLDRGAVDEQYF. The chain has TRBV5-4 and TRBJ2-7, with 7 bases lining up with TRBD1. The CDR3 has 15 amino acids. The V segment lost 0 bases and the J segment 5 bases; nucleotides outside the gene matches: 8. The germline V gene has CDR1 SGHNT and CDR2 YYREEE (reference sequence).

This clone was seen a few times. V and J are TRBV27 and TRBJ1-2, with D possibly matching TRBD1 (6 bases). V lost 2 bases to trimming and J lost 3 bases, with 10 bases between them. This CDR3 has 14 amino acids. From germline, CDR1 is MNHEY and CDR2 SMNVEV (reference sequence). The CDR3 DNA reads as TGTGCCAGCAGTTTACGGCCAGGGGACTATGGCTACACCTTC. This encodes CASSLRPGDYGYTF.

The V call is TRBV6-5, the J call TRBJ1-1; D gene uncertain. Per germline, CDR1 MNHEY and CDR2 SVGAGI. Deletions cut 7 bases from V and 6 bases from J, with 15 bases between. The CDR3 spans 13 residues. This chain's CDR3 is CASTWEGGAEAFF. CDR3 DNA sequence: TGTGCCAGCACTTGGGAAGGAGGAGCTGAAGCTTTCTTT.

This clone was counted between two and nine times. The chain has TRBV6-6 and TRBJ2-1; 8 nucleotides line up with TRBD2. Germline assignment: CDR1 MNHNY and CDR2 SVGAGI (reference sequence). V was clipped by 7 bases and J by 1 base; unmatched bases: 6. This CDR3 is 15 amino acids long. CDR3 region: CASTHSGDSYNEQFF. CDR3 coding DNA: TGTGCCAGCACACATAGCGGGGATTCCTACAATGAGCAGTTCTTC.

This clone was seen a few times. V is TRBV5-8 and J is TRBJ2-5; TRBD1 agrees at 7 bases. The CDR3 has 16 amino acids. Germline CDR1 reads SGHTS; CDR2 reads YDEGEE. J gave up 0 bases and V 0 bases, and 5 bases lay outside the gene matches. CDR3 sequence reads: CASSLGLDRDQETQYF. The CDR3 DNA reads TGTGCCAGCAGCTTGGGACTCGACAGGGACCAAGAGACCCAGTACTTC.

The rearrangement links TRBV15 to TRBJ2-3; TRBD2 agrees at 10 bases. The germline V gene has CDR1 LNHNV and CDR2 YYDKDF (reference sequence). This CDR3 has 16 residues. V was pared by 4 bases and J by 4 bases, with 8 bases of the junction left unmatched. CDR3 in amino acids: CATSTLTSGESDTQYF. The CDR3 bases are TGTGCCACCAGCACCTTAACTAGCGGGGAGTCAGATACGCAGTATTTT.

This clone was observed many times. As DNA, the CDR3 is TGTGCCACCAGCAGAGATAAGCGACAGGGGGCGGGCGATACGCAGTATTTT. Translating gives CATSRDKRQGAGDTQYF. The chain uses TRBV15 and TRBJ2-3; TRBD1 matches 10 bases. V shed 0 bases, J shed 6 bases, and the junction held 9 bases outside the gene matches. Germline V gene data show CDR1 as LNHNV and CDR2 as YYDKDF (reference sequence). CDR3 length: 17 residues.

The chain couples TRBV7-3 to TRBJ2-3; TRBD2 matches at 13 bases. Germline trimming cut 5 bases from V and 6 bases from J; bases unmatched to any gene: 8. There are 16 residues in the CDR3. The V gene's germline CDR1 is SGHTA and CDR2 FQGTGA. CDR3 in amino acids: CASSLGTSGAGDTQYF. The CDR3 DNA sequence: TGTGCCAGCAGCCTCGGGACTAGCGGGGCTGGTGATACGCAGTATTTT.

The CDR3 nucleotides are TGTGCCAGCAGTTTGGGTTGGGGCGGGGGACATGAGCAGTTCTTC. Its translation is CASSLGWGGGHEQFF. This chain connects TRBV28 to TRBJ2-1; 7 nucleotides align to TRBD2. CDR3 length: 15 residues. CDR1 and CDR2 from the germline V gene are MDHEN and SYDVKM. Unmatched junction bases numbered 10, after V lost 3 bases and J lost 8 bases.

This clone has just a few counts. The chain joins TRBV7-2 to TRBJ2-6; D is uncertain. The germline V and J ends were trimmed by 1 base and 0 bases, with 7 bases remaining between them. This CDR3 spans 16 amino acids. CDR1 is SGHTA, CDR2 FQGNSA, per germline. The CDR3 DNA sequence: TGTGCCAGCAGCTTAGACGGTAGCTCTGGGGCCAACGTCCTGACTTTC. Encoded protein: CASSLDGSSGANVLTF. The full variable domain, in which reference TRBV7-2 and TRBJ2-6 provide the parts outside the CDR3, is GAGVSQSPSNKVTEKGKDVELRCDPISGHTALYWYRQSLGQGLEFLIYFQGNSAPDKSGLPSDRFSAERTGGSVSTLTIQRTQQEDSAVYLCASSLDGSSGANVLTFGAGSRLTVL.

This chain links TRBV29-1 with TRBJ1-1; 8 nucleotides match TRBD1. V trimming: 4 bases; J trimming: 3 bases; junction bases outside the gene matches: 10. Germline CDR1 SQVTM, CDR2 ANQGSEA. This CDR3 region has 15 residues. The CDR3 reads CSVGTGKRADTEAFF. The DNA of the CDR3 is TGCAGCGTTGGGACAGGGAAGAGGGCGGACACTGAAGCTTTCTTT.

This clone was detected a few times. This chain's CDR3 is CASSLWVPGQQETQYF. DNA for the CDR3: TGTGCCAGCAGCCTGTGGGTCCCGGGACAACAAGAGACCCAGTACTTC. The chain links TRBV7-2 to TRBJ2-5; TRBD1 is a possible D gene (6 bases). The CDR3 is 16 residues long. The ends were cut back, 5 bases at V and 2 bases at J, with 18 bases in the middle. The germline V gene encodes CDR1 SGHTA and CDR2 FQGNSA.

In its sample, this clone was seen a few times. The chain combines TRBV27 with TRBJ1-1, with a tentative D call TRBD1 (5 bases). CDR3 length: 13 amino acids. Germline values: CDR1 MNHEY, CDR2 SMNVEV (reference sequence). V dropped 0 bases and J dropped 8 bases, with 10 bases sitting between them. As DNA, the CDR3 is TGTGCCAGCAGTTTATCTGGGACTTCGGAAGCTTTCTTT. Protein product: CASSLSGTSEAFF.

The J gene is TRBJ2-3, the V gene TRBV28; tentatively, D is TRBD1 (7 bases). Germline V gene data show CDR1 as MDHEN and CDR2 as SYDVKM. Trimming removed 6 bases from V and 5 bases from J, with 21 bases in between. The CDR3 runs 16 residues. The CDR3 region is CASSPGGAGGRDTQYF. The CDR3 DNA reads as TGTGCCAGCAGCCCCGGCGGGGCAGGGGGGAGAGATACGCAGTATTTT.

This chain links TRBV11-2 with TRBJ1-2; 11 bases match TRBD1. V gave up 2 bases and J gave up 4 bases; unmatched junction bases: 6. The germline V gene encodes CDR1 SGHAT and CDR2 FQNNGV. CDR3 length: 16 amino acids. In DNA, the CDR3 is TGTGCCAGCAGCTTAAGGACAGGGGGCGTGGGCTATGGCTACACCTTC. It is translated as CASSLRTGGVGYGYTF.

This clone turned up a few times. The V and J genes are TRBV6-5 and TRBJ1-5; 10 bases line up with TRBD1. Trimming at V came to 4 bases and at J to 6 bases, leaving 9 bases not matched to a gene. The CDR3 loop spans 16 amino acids. CDR1 is MNHEY and CDR2 is SVGAGI in the germline V gene. CDR3 bases: TGTGCCAGCAGTTCTCGAATCGACAGGGGGCTTCAGCCCCAGCATTTT. Translation: CASSSRIDRGLQPQHF.

The rearrangement uses TRBV9 and TRBJ1-4; the D gene is possibly TRBD1 (5 bases). This CDR3 has 14 amino acids. Germline values: CDR1 SGDLS, CDR2 YYNGEE. Trimming removed 4 bases at V and 4 bases at J, with 11 bases between. CDR3 DNA: TGTGCCAGCAGCCTGGGAGGGGATAATGAAAAACTGTTTTTT. This gives the protein CASSLGGDNEKLFF.

This clone was observed a few times. This chain uses TRBV7-9 with TRBJ2-5, with 10 positions matching TRBD2. Germline V gene sequence: CDR1 SEHNR, CDR2 FQNEAQ (reference sequence). This CDR3 is built from 15 residues. V gave up 2 bases and J gave up 5 bases; unmatched junction bases: 5. The CDR3, as DNA: TGTGCCAGCAGCTTACTAGCGGGGGTTATGGAGACCCAGTACTTC. Translation: CASSLLAGVMETQYF.